This TCR beta chain came from a study of cytomegalovirus exposure and HLA in healthy donors. Study-level findings and limits: While the bulk of TCR sequences proved rare, some public TCRs turned up in many donors. V- and J-gene trimming in TCR beta was tied to a missense DCLRE1C variant by an analysis performed later.

This CDR3 region has 15 residues. Germline V gene sequence: CDR1 MNHNS, CDR2 SASEGT. The ends were cut back, 8 bases at V and 3 bases at J, with 16 bases in the middle. As regards this clone: Its cognate antigen is unknown.

The PCR made use of 60 Vbeta and 13 Jbeta primers. Sequencing used immunoSEQ multiplex PCR; TCRdb keeps in-frame clones, though not all of them. This repertoire shows some 120,000 clones, around 75% found once; its top ten account for approximately 0.9%. The TCR was taken from a woman aged 25-40 years in good health and CMV-seronegative. The chain is built from TRBV6-1 and TRBJ2-2; weak D call: TRBD1 (6 bases). Sequencing was performed on PBMCs. In DNA form, the CDR3 reads TGTGCCAGCCGGACGGGGACAACTCACACCGGGGAGCTGTTTTTT. This sequence encodes CASRTGTTHTGELFF.